Below are 27 T cell receptor beta chains sequenced from a single sample in a study of blood T cell repertoires in COVID-19. Sequenced by immunoSEQ multiplex PCR; TCRdb stores in-frame clones only, minus some. The sample holds approximately 54,000 clones, 90% seen once. The sample consisted of peripheral blood. The receptors come from a man aged 50 to 60 with acute or convalescent COVID-19.

The gene calls are TRBV5-8 and TRBJ1-1; 9 positions agree with TRBD1. Trimming removed 4 bases from V and 1 base from J; junction bases left unmatched: 8. Looked up from germline, CDR1 is SGHTS and CDR2 is YDEGEE. The CDR3 loop spans 16 amino acids. The CDR3 coding sequence is TGTGCCAGCAGCCGAAATCGGGGACAGGGGAACACTGAAGCTTTCTTT. It codes for CASSRNRGQGNTEAFF.

The genes are TRBV29-1 and TRBJ2-1; D might be TRBD2 (6 bases). The germline V gene has CDR1 SQVTM and CDR2 ANQGSEA. The CDR3 is 15 residues long. The V gene lost 3 bases and the J gene lost 0 bases, with 12 bases spanning the gap. This CDR3 is CSVEGSGYSYNEQFF. CDR3 coding DNA: TGCAGCGTTGAGGGGAGCGGGTACTCCTACAATGAGCAGTTCTTC.

The chain uses TRBV4-1 and TRBJ2-3; a possible D gene is TRBD1 (6 bases). Trimming removed 3 bases from V and 2 bases from J, with 15 bases in between. Germline V lookup: CDR1 MGHRA, CDR2 YSYEKL. The CDR3 runs 16 residues. CDR3 in DNA: TGCGCCAGCAGCCAGCTAACAGGGATCGTCACAGATACGCAGTATTTT. This codes for CASSQLTGIVTDTQYF.

The V and J genes are TRBV28 and TRBJ1-2; 10 nucleotides match TRBD1. CDR3 length equals 14 residues. Trimming removed 6 bases from V and 8 bases from J; junction bases left unmatched: 9. Germline V CDR1 and CDR2: MDHEN, SYDVKM. CDR3 amino acids: CASSTDRGLSGYTF. CDR3 in DNA: TGTGCCAGCAGCACCGACAGGGGGCTTAGCGGCTACACCTTC.

The rearrangement links TRBV5-1 to TRBJ1-1; 11 nucleotides match TRBD1. Trimming took 0 bases from V and 1 from J; bases not matched to a gene: 5. CDR1 is SGHRS, CDR2 YFSETQ, per germline. The CDR3 spans 17 residues. The CDR3: CASSLGTGGFGNTEAFF. The CDR3 DNA reads as TGCGCCAGCAGCTTGGGGACAGGGGGCTTTGGGAACACTGAAGCTTTCTTT.

The chain recombines TRBV7-7 with TRBJ1-1; TRBD1 agrees at 9 bases. V lost 3 bases, J lost 5 bases, and 1 base stayed unmatched. Germline-derived CDR1 and CDR2 are SSHAT and FNYEAQ (reference sequence). The length of the CDR3 is 13 residues. CDR3 protein: CASSFGQGTEAFF. The CDR3 bases are TGTGCCAGCAGCTTCGGACAGGGGACTGAAGCTTTCTTT.

The rearrangement uses TRBV19 and TRBJ1-3; 7 bases are shared with TRBD1. CDR1 LNHDA and CDR2 SQIVND come from the germline V gene (reference sequence). The CDR3 covers 17 residues. J gave up 5 bases and V 5 bases, and 15 bases lay outside the gene matches. CDR3 DNA: TGTGCCAGTAGTTCCCCGTGGACAGGCCGTTCGCGAAACACCATATATTTT. Protein product: CASSSPWTGRSRNTIYF. Based on the CDR3 plus reference TRBV19 and TRBJ1-3, the full variable domain is DGGITQSPKYLFRKEGQNVTLSCEQNLNHDAMYWYRQDPGQGLRLIYYSQIVNDFQKGDIAEGYSVSREKKESFPLTVTSAQKNPTAFYLCASSSPWTGRSRNTIYFGEGSWLTVV.

The chain employs TRBV6-1 and TRBJ1-2; D might be TRBD1 (5 bases). Germline CDR1 reads MNHNS; CDR2 reads SASEGT. CDR3 size: 15 residues. V was pared by 2 bases and J by 7 bases, with 17 bases between. This chain's CDR3 is CASSERARAPSGYTF. For the CDR3, the DNA is TGTGCCAGCAGTGAAAGAGCCAGGGCCCCATCTGGCTACACCTTC.

The J gene is TRBJ2-3, the V gene TRBV10-3; 12 bases match TRBD2. V shed 2 bases, J shed 6 bases, and the junction held 9 bases outside the gene matches. This CDR3 is built from 17 residues. CDR1 and CDR2 (germline): ENHRY, SYGVKD. CDR3 in amino acids: CAISEPGLAGSKDTQYF. As DNA, the CDR3 is TGTGCCATCAGTGAGCCCGGACTAGCGGGATCTAAGGATACGCAGTATTTT.

The chain employs TRBV19 and TRBJ2-1; 14 nucleotides agree with TRBD2. The germline gives CDR1 LNHDA, CDR2 SQIVND (reference sequence). CDR3 length equals 17 residues. Losses at the gene ends were 10 bases for V and 0 bases for J; bases not matched to a gene: 8. CDR3 nucleotides: TGTGCCACGACGAGTGGGACTAGCGGGAGCTCCTACAATGAGCAGTTCTTC. Protein product: CATTSGTSGSSYNEQFF. Based on the CDR3 plus reference TRBV19 and TRBJ2-1, the full variable domain is DGGITQSPKYLFRKEGQNVTLSCEQNLNHDAMYWYRQDPGQGLRLIYYSQIVNDFQKGDIAEGYSVSREKKESFPLTVTSAQKNPTAFYLCATTSGTSGSSYNEQFFGPGTRLTVL.

The gene calls are TRBV12-5 and TRBJ2-4; TRBD1 aligns across 7 bases. Germline values: CDR1 LGHNT, CDR2 FRNRAP. The CDR3 extends over 14 amino acids. After removal of 5 bases from V and 3 bases from J, the junction contained 4 bases not matched to a gene. CDR3 DNA: TGTGCTAGTGGTACTGGACAGGTCAAAAACATTCAGTACTTC. Translation gives CASGTGQVKNIQYF.

This clone was observed once. The rearrangement joins TRBV7-9 to TRBJ2-3; 7 positions match TRBD2. Looked up from germline, CDR1 is SEHNR and CDR2 is FQNEAQ (reference sequence). The V and J ends lost 2 bases and 2 bases, in that order; junction bases with no gene match: 7. CDR3 length equals 16 residues. The CDR3 DNA sequence: TGTGCCAGCAGCTTATTGGCTAGCGGATACACAGATACGCAGTATTTT. Translating it yields CASSLLASGYTDTQYF.

The CDR3 nucleotides are TGTGCCAGCAGCTTGATCGGGAGGGACAATGAGCAGTTCTTC. Protein product: CASSLIGRDNEQFF. V usage is TRBV5-4 and J usage is TRBJ2-1; 8 bases align to TRBD2. The germline CDR1 and CDR2 sequences are SGHNT and YYREEE (reference sequence). The CDR3 covers 14 residues. The J segment lost 5 bases and the V segment lost 1 base, leaving 2 bases of the junction unmatched.

The genes are TRBV3-1 (or the pseudogene TRBV3-2) and TRBJ2-3; the match to TRBD2 covers 14 bases. The J segment lost 5 bases and the V segment lost 10 bases, leaving 23 bases of the junction unmatched. Germline V gives CDR1 LGHDT, CDR2 YNNKEL (reference sequence). The CDR3 has 20 residues. CDR3 sequence: CATSGPQGTSGSGTRDTQYF. CDR3 bases: TGTGCCACCTCGGGCCCCCAAGGGACTAGCGGGAGTGGTACAAGAGATACGCAGTATTTT.

This clone was detected only once. CDR3 bases: TGTGCCAGCAGCCTGGGCGTAGCGGGAGGGGGCCCAGATACGCAGTATTTT. Its protein product is CASSLGVAGGGPDTQYF. The chain employs TRBV7-6 and TRBJ2-3; 11 bases fit TRBD2. From germline, CDR1 is SGHVS and CDR2 FNYEAQ. Germline trimming cut 5 bases from V and 4 bases from J; bases unmatched to any gene: 11. CDR3 length: 17 residues.

This rearrangement joins TRBV11-2 to TRBJ1-5; 7 nucleotides match TRBD1. The CDR3 extends over 14 amino acids. Germline lookup yields CDR1 SGHAT and CDR2 FQNNGV. Losses at the gene ends were 5 bases for V and 3 bases for J; bases not matched to a gene: 4. CDR3 in DNA: TGTGCCAGCAGCCCGACAGGGACCAATCAGCCCCAGCATTTT. Translation: CASSPTGTNQPQHF.

The chain recombines TRBV30 with TRBJ1-4; D possibly corresponds to TRBD1 (5 bases). This CDR3 spans 15 amino acids. Trimming left V 0 bases short and J 8 bases short, with 16 bases between. CDR1 and CDR2 (germline): GTSNPN, SVGIG (reference sequence). The CDR3 sequence: CAWSVPGQGGEKLFF. The CDR3 DNA reads TGTGCCTGGAGTGTACCGGGGCAGGGAGGAGAAAAACTGTTTTTT.

The gene calls are TRBV4-3 and TRBJ1-5; D is ambiguous. There are 14 residues in the CDR3. Germline V lookup: CDR1 LGHNA, CDR2 YSLEER. V was trimmed by 2 bases and J by 0 bases, leaving 5 bases between them. CDR3 protein: CASSQHSSNQPQHF. CDR3 DNA sequence: TGCGCCAGCAGCCAACATAGTAGCAATCAGCCCCAGCATTTT.

The chain employs TRBV2 and TRBJ2-3, with no clear D. Trimming cost V 0 bases and J 0 bases, with 16 bases left between them. The CDR3 sequence is 18 residues long. Looked up from germline, CDR1 is SNHLY and CDR2 is FYNNEI. The CDR3 protein is CASSEALVTAISTDTQYF. The CDR3 nucleotides are TGTGCCAGCAGTGAAGCCTTGGTTACTGCAATCAGCACAGATACGCAGTATTTT.

CDR3 DNA: TGTGCCAGCGGGGGGCTTTTCTTGGATGGCTACACCTTC. Protein: CASGGLFLDGYTF. The chain recombines TRBV19 with TRBJ1-2; TRBD1 is a possible D gene (6 bases). There are 13 residues in the CDR3. Germline CDR1 is LNHDA and CDR2 is SQIVND (reference sequence). Trimming stripped 9 bases from V and 6 bases from J, with 17 bases between.

This clone has only one observation. The chain joins TRBV18 to TRBJ1-5, with 8 bases that match TRBD1. The CDR3 has 14 amino acids. V shed 4 bases, J shed 5 bases, and the junction held 4 bases outside the gene matches. CDR1 and CDR2 from the germline V gene are KGHSH and LQKENI. This chain's CDR3 is CASSQGQDYQPQHF. The CDR3 DNA is TGTGCCAGCTCACAGGGACAGGACTATCAGCCCCAGCATTTT.

The chain joins TRBV11-3 to TRBJ1-1; D not resolved. The CDR3 is 11 amino acids. Trimming cost V 5 bases and J 7 bases, with 8 bases left between them. Germline V CDR1 and CDR2: SGHNT, YENEEA. CDR3 amino acids: CASSIRHEAFF. CDR3 coding DNA: TGTGCCAGCAGCATCCGACATGAAGCTTTCTTT.

The chain links TRBV6-5 to TRBJ2-2, with 7 bases identical to TRBD2. This CDR3 has 14 amino acids. Looked up from germline, CDR1 is MNHEY and CDR2 is SVGAGI. The trim removed 0 bases at V and 6 bases at J, leaving 1 base unmatched. The CDR3 bases are TGTGCCAGCAGTTACTCGACTAGCCCCGGGGAGCTGTTTTTT. Encoded protein: CASSYSTSPGELFF.

This clone was observed a single time. The V gene is TRBV30, the J gene TRBJ1-1; D is ambiguous. Germline CDR1 GTSNPN, CDR2 SVGIG (reference sequence). This CDR3 spans 17 amino acids. V was cut by 1 base and J by 1 base, with 19 bases left in between. CDR3 bases: TGTGCCTGGAGTGGGCGGGGTGCGATATTGGGGAACACTGAAGCTTTCTTT. Its translation: CAWSGRGAILGNTEAFF.

The rearrangement joins TRBV9 to TRBJ2-7; the D is unclear. The CDR3 extends over 12 amino acids. Germline V CDR1 and CDR2: SGDLS, YYNGEE. V lost 7 bases, J lost 4 bases, and 12 bases lay in between. The CDR3 spells CASRERGYEQYF. The CDR3 nucleotides read TGTGCCAGCCGCGAGAGAGGTTACGAGCAGTACTTC.

The CDR3 reads CASSLDFTTGLNTEAFF. The CDR3 DNA follows: TGTGCCAGCAGTCTAGATTTTACGACAGGGCTGAACACTGAAGCTTTCTTT. This rearrangement joins TRBV2 to TRBJ1-1; 7 bases match TRBD1. The CDR3 sequence is 17 residues long. The germline gives CDR1 SNHLY, CDR2 FYNNEI. The junction had 12 bases not matched to a gene; V was cut back by 5 bases and J by 0 bases.

The V gene is TRBV19, the J gene TRBJ1-2; D may be TRBD1 (6 bases). The CDR3 consists of 13 residues. With 5 bases removed from V and 1 base from J, the gap between germline ends came to 8 bases. The germline gives CDR1 LNHDA, CDR2 SQIVND (reference sequence). The CDR3 region has the DNA TGTGCCAGTAGTTTGGACAGTAACTATGGCTACACCTTC. Its translation: CASSLDSNYGYTF.